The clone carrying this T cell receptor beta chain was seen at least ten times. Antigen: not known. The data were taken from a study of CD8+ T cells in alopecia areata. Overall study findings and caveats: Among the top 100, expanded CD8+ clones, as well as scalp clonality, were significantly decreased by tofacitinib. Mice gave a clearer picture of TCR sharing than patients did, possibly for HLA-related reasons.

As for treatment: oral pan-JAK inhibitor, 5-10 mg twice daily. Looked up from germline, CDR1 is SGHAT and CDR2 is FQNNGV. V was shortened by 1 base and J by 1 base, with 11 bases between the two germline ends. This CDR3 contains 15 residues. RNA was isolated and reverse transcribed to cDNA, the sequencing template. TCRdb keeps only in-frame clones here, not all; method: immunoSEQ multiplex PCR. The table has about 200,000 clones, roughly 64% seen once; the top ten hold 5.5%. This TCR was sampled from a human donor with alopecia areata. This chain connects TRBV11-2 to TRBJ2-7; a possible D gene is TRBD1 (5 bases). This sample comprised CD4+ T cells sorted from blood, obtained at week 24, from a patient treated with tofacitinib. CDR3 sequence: CASSLGQSPSYEQYF. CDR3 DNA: TGTGCCAGCAGCTTAGGACAGAGCCCTTCCTACGAGCAGTACTTC.